This T cell receptor (beta chain) was recorded in a study of T cells in tumors after PD-1 blockade. Germline-derived CDR1 and CDR2 are MGHRA and YSYEKL. Trimming pared 4 bases from V and 4 bases from J, leaving 8 bases between. The CDR3 consists of 13 residues. The method was immunoSEQ multiplex PCR; TCRdb's version includes in-frame clones alone and lacks a portion of them. The data show under 75,000 clones, 74% seen once. The count of this clone is one. The sample in question was PBMCs, obtained after anti-PD-1 treatment. The chain joins TRBV4-1 to TRBJ2-1; D is perhaps TRBD1 (6 bases). The clonotype originates from a human donor with basal cell carcinoma. The CDR3 loop is CASSLGGYNEQFF. The CDR3 DNA sequence: TGCGCCAGCAGCCTAGGGGGATACAATGAGCAGTTCTTC.